Below, 29 T cell receptor beta chains from the same sample are listed, as sequenced in a study of human T cells and chemical hapten exposure. Noted time point: patch test 3, about 24 weeks after DPC sensitization. The treatment was: therapeutic diphenylcyclopropenone sensitization with weekly scalp DPC. TCRdb re-analysed the RACE reads in MiXCR, keeping a single row per CDR3 protein. Of about 82,000 distinct CDR3 sequences in the sample, roughly 13% are singletons; the top ten hold roughly 5.7%. The specimen comprised whole blood, sampled in connection with sensitization to the hapten diphenylcyclopropenone (DPC). The receptors were sampled from a woman aged 45-65 years with alopecia areata. Some clones in this sample may be carry-over from other donors' samples.

CDR3 sequence (DNA): TGTGCCAGCAGCTTATTCATTTCCACTGAAGCTTTCTTT. Its translation: CASSLFISTEAFF. The chain joins TRBV7-3 to TRBJ1-1; D remains ambiguous. There are 13 residues in the CDR3. Germline V gene sequence: CDR1 SGHTA, CDR2 FQGTGA. Trimming stripped 2 bases from V and 4 bases from J, with 8 bases between.

The gene calls are TRBV6-5 and TRBJ2-7; D assignment may be TRBD1 or TRBD2 (5 bases each). CDR3 size: 11 residues. Per the germline V gene, CDR1 is MNHEY and CDR2 is SVGAGI. Trimming stripped 5 bases from V and 6 bases from J, with 8 bases between. Here the CDR3 DNA reads TGTGCCAGCAGTACTGGGGGCGAGCAGTACTTC. Translation: CASSTGGEQYF.

The table lists this clonotype with many counts. The J gene is TRBJ2-6, the V gene TRBV30; D not resolved. The CDR3 length is 16 residues. V shed 4 bases and J shed 0 bases, with 13 bases lying between them. The germline V gene encodes CDR1 GTSNPN and CDR2 SVGIG (reference sequence). The CDR3 nucleotides are TGTGCCTGGAACCTTGGTGGCCACTCTGGGGCCAACGTCCTGACTTTC. Translated, it gives CAWNLGGHSGANVLTF.

The genes are TRBV4-2 and TRBJ2-1; 11 bases align to TRBD2. Trimming cost V 0 bases and J 5 bases; bases outside gene matches: 0. This CDR3 is 15 amino acids long. Germline V gene data show CDR1 as LGHNA and CDR2 as YNFKEQ. The DNA of the CDR3 is TGTGCCAGCAGCCAAGAACTAGCGGGAGACAATGAGCAGTTCTTC. Translation: CASSQELAGDNEQFF.

As concerns this clonotype: Germline and junction disagree at one end, which may indicate a read error. This sequence joins TRBV5-4 and TRBJ2-3, with a possible D match to TRBD1 (5 bases). The CDR3 is 14 amino acids. CDR1 and CDR2 from the germline V gene are SGHNT and YYREEE (reference sequence). The CDR3 is CANSLDQGTDTQYF. The CDR3 DNA sequence: TGTGCCAACAGCTTGGACCAGGGTACAGATACGCAGTATTTT.

V is TRBV27 and J is TRBJ2-7; 8 nucleotides align to TRBD2. After removal of 8 bases from V and 5 bases from J, the junction contained 14 bases not matched to a gene. The V gene's germline CDR1 is MNHEY and CDR2 SMNVEV (reference sequence). The CDR3 has 15 residues. DNA of the CDR3: TGTGCCAGCCCATACTCCAGCGGGAGTGAACACGAGCAGTACTTC. Its protein is CASPYSSGSEHEQYF.

The chain employs TRBV29-1 and TRBJ2-1; TRBD2 might be the D (6 bases). Trimming pared 4 bases from V and 7 bases from J, leaving 14 bases between. CDR1 and CDR2 from the germline V gene are SQVTM and ANQGSEA. CDR3 length: 13 residues. The CDR3 loop is CSVAEGAVNEQFF. In nucleotides, the CDR3 is TGCAGCGTTGCGGAGGGTGCGGTTAATGAGCAGTTCTTC.

This clonotype occurred many times. V is TRBV2 and J is TRBJ2-3, with TRBD1 as a possible D gene (6 bases). The CDR3 contains 14 residues. CDR1 is SNHLY, CDR2 FYNNEI, per germline. V gave up 4 bases and J gave up 4 bases, with 12 bases separating them. The CDR3 DNA is TGTGCCAGCAGTGTGAGGGACATATCAGATACGCAGTATTTT. Its protein product is CASSVRDISDTQYF.

This clonotype showed up just a few times. The chain has TRBV20-1 and TRBJ2-1; TRBD2 aligns across 7 bases. CDR1 and CDR2 (germline): DFQATT, SNEGSKA (reference sequence). Trimming removed 5 bases from V and 7 bases from J; junction bases left unmatched: 8. CDR3 length: 13 amino acids. For the CDR3, the DNA is TGCAGTGCTGAGCGGGATGGTAGGAATGAGCAGTTCTTC. It codes for CSAERDGRNEQFF.

There are a few counts of this clonotype. The rearrangement links TRBV29-1 to TRBJ1-5, with 9 positions matching TRBD1. The junction had 4 bases not matched to a gene; V was cut back by 4 bases and J by 6 bases. The germline CDR1 and CDR2 sequences are SQVTM and ANQGSEA. This CDR3 is built from 13 residues. In DNA, the CDR3 is TGCAGCGTTGGACAGGGGGAAGGTCAGCCCCAGCATTTT. This sequence encodes CSVGQGEGQPQHF.

The rearrangement joins TRBV29-1 to TRBJ2-5, with 9 bases aligning to TRBD1. This CDR3 contains 15 residues. The germline V gene has CDR1 SQVTM and CDR2 ANQGSEA. The trim removed 5 bases at V and 4 bases at J, leaving 11 bases unmatched. CDR3: CSVSPTGGTLETQYF. The DNA of the CDR3 is TGCAGCGTTTCACCGACAGGGGGAACTTTAGAGACCCAGTACTTC.

The table lists this clonotype with a few counts. V usage is TRBV6-5 and J usage is TRBJ1-1; D call uncertain. Germline V gene sequence: CDR1 MNHEY, CDR2 SVGAGI. V was shortened by 10 bases and J by 0 bases, with 12 bases between the two germline ends. The CDR3 consists of 13 residues. The CDR3 loop is CATTRGMNTEAFF. The CDR3 DNA sequence: TGTGCCACAACTCGGGGAATGAACACTGAAGCTTTCTTT.

This clonotype turned up a few times. This sequence joins TRBV19 and TRBJ1-5; D perhaps matches TRBD1 (5 bases). This CDR3 spans 13 amino acids. V lost 5 bases, J lost 4 bases, and 9 bases lay in between. The germline V gene encodes CDR1 LNHDA and CDR2 SQIVND (reference sequence). In nucleotides, the CDR3 is TGTGCCAGTAGTGCGAGACAGAATCAGCCCCAGCATTTT. Protein product: CASSARQNQPQHF.

The chain is built from TRBV11-2 and TRBJ2-7; no definite D call. Germline V CDR1 and CDR2: SGHAT, FQNNGV. Trimming stripped 0 bases from V and 6 bases from J, with 3 bases between. This CDR3 has 11 residues. This chain's CDR3 is CASSLDSEQYF. In DNA, the CDR3 is TGTGCCAGCAGCTTAGATTCCGAGCAGTACTTC.

A few counts support this clonotype. The rearrangement links TRBV7-9 to TRBJ1-1; 9 bases align to TRBD1. This CDR3 spans 14 amino acids. From germline, CDR1 is SEHNR and CDR2 FQNEAQ (reference sequence). Unmatched junction bases numbered 5, after V lost 4 bases and J lost 5 bases. The CDR3 here is CASSSGTGYTEAFF. CDR3 sequence (DNA): TGTGCCAGCAGCTCAGGGACAGGGTATACTGAAGCTTTCTTT. The variable domain in full, completed from reference TRBV7-9 and TRBJ1-1, reads DTGVSQNPRHKITKRGQNVTFRCDPISEHNRLYWYRQTLGQGPEFLTYFQNEAQLEKSRLLSDRFSAERPKGSFSTLEIQRTEQGDSAMYLCASSSGTGYTEAFFGQGTRLTVV.

This clonotype was counted only a few times. The chain is built from TRBV20-1 and TRBJ2-3; the D is unclear. Germline CDR1 DFQATT, CDR2 SNEGSKA (reference sequence). V lost 0 bases, J lost 9 bases, and 10 bases lay in between. This CDR3 is built from 12 residues. Written as DNA, the CDR3 is TGCAGTGCTAGAGATGTCGGAGCGACGCAGTATTTT. This encodes CSARDVGATQYF.

The rearrangement links TRBV12-3 or TRBV12-4 to TRBJ2-7; weak D call: TRBD2 (5 bases). Trimming cost V 5 bases and J 3 bases, with 26 bases left between them. There are 18 residues in the CDR3. This chain's CDR3 is CASSLPGRGIRRVYEQYF. The CDR3 DNA sequence: TGTGCCAGCAGTCTGCCGGGTCGAGGGATCCGGAGAGTCTACGAGCAGTACTTC.

Only a few counts were recorded for this clonotype. This chain links TRBV19 with TRBJ2-1, with 8 bases that match TRBD2. Looked up from germline, CDR1 is LNHDA and CDR2 is SQIVND (reference sequence). Germline trimming cut 0 bases from V and 8 bases from J; bases unmatched to any gene: 9. The CDR3 loop spans 16 amino acids. In DNA form, the CDR3 reads TGTGCCAGTAGTATAGACCCAAGCGGGAGTAAGTATGAGCAGTTCTTC. Its translation: CASSIDPSGSKYEQFF.

The chain uses TRBV9 and TRBJ2-1; D uncertain. Germline-derived CDR1 and CDR2 are SGDLS and YYNGEE. CDR3 length equals 13 residues. The germline V and J ends were trimmed by 3 bases and 7 bases, with 11 bases remaining between them. As DNA, the CDR3 is TGTGCCAGCAGCGGTGCCAGCTGGAATGAGCAGTTCTTC. It translates to CASSGASWNEQFF.

This chain links TRBV10-1 with TRBJ2-1; 13 bases map to TRBD2. Germline trimming cut 5 bases from V and 7 bases from J; bases unmatched to any gene: 8. Germline V gene sequence: CDR1 WNHNN, CDR2 SYGVQD (reference sequence). The CDR3 has 16 amino acids. This CDR3 is CASSQTSGRAVNEQFF. The CDR3 DNA sequence: TGCGCCAGCAGTCAAACTAGCGGGAGGGCCGTGAATGAGCAGTTCTTC.

This clonotype was recorded a few times. This CDR3 is CSVVLGRDTEAFF. In DNA form, the CDR3 reads TGCAGCGTCGTTCTAGGGCGAGACACTGAAGCTTTCTTT. The chain links TRBV29-1 to TRBJ1-1; D is unresolved. Germline V gives CDR1 SQVTM, CDR2 ANQGSEA. The V gene lost 6 bases and the J gene lost 3 bases, with 14 bases spanning the gap. The CDR3 length is 13 residues.

This clonotype was recorded a few times. This chain connects TRBV6-5 to TRBJ2-6; possible D gene TRBD1, 6 bases. CDR3 length: 19 amino acids. Germline lookup yields CDR1 MNHEY and CDR2 SVGAGI. V was clipped by 5 bases and J by 1 base, with 21 bases between them. CDR3 nucleotides: TGTGCCAGCAGTCATGACCGACAGGAAGCAAGGTCTGGGGCCAACGTCCTGACTTTC. Translation: CASSHDRQEARSGANVLTF.

In DNA, the CDR3 is TGCAGCGTTCACGGGTCAAGACCTGAGCAGTTCTTC. Residues: CSVHGSRPEQFF. The chain couples TRBV29-1 to TRBJ2-1; D unresolved. Trimming left V 5 bases short and J 9 bases short, with 14 bases between. Germline loops: CDR1 SQVTM, CDR2 ANQGSEA. This CDR3 is built from 12 residues.

This clonotype was seen a handful of times. The chain carries TRBV3-1 and TRBJ1-5; no reliable D call. The CDR3 sequence is 16 residues long. The germline V gene has CDR1 LGHDT and CDR2 YNNKEL (reference sequence). V was cut by 6 bases and J by 3 bases, with 18 bases left in between. For the CDR3, the DNA is TGTGCCAGCAGTGCCGCGGCCCTCGGGTCCAATCAGCCCCAGCATTTT. This codes for CASSAAALGSNQPQHF.

This clonotype was detected ten times or more. This rearrangement joins TRBV24-1 to TRBJ2-3; 10 bases match TRBD2. The CDR3 covers 16 residues. The V gene's germline CDR1 is KGHDR and CDR2 SFDVKD. The junction had 6 bases not matched to a gene; V was cut back by 3 bases and J by 4 bases. In nucleotides, the CDR3 is TGTGCCACCAGTGATAGGTCTAGCGGGAGTTCAGATACGCAGTATTTT. It specifies CATSDRSSGSSDTQYF.

The V gene is TRBV7-2, the J gene TRBJ1-2, with D unclear. Germline V gene data show CDR1 as SGHTA and CDR2 as FQGNSA. The CDR3 runs 15 residues. Trimming removed 1 base from V and 2 bases from J, with 11 bases in between. The CDR3 DNA is TGTGCCAGCAGCTTAGAGGTTCCAGAAAACTATGGCTACACCTTC. Amino acid sequence: CASSLEVPENYGYTF.

A few counts support this clonotype. V usage is TRBV7-8 and J usage is TRBJ1-5; the D gene is possibly TRBD1 (6 bases). V gave up 3 bases and J gave up 0 bases, with 21 bases separating them. Per germline, CDR1 SGHVS and CDR2 FQNEAQ. The CDR3 has 19 amino acids. CDR3 bases: TGTGCCAGCAGCTTTACTCCTCTCCGGGACACCCATAGCAATCAGCCCCAGCATTTT. Encoded protein: CASSFTPLRDTHSNQPQHF. Full variable domain (missing parts from reference TRBV7-8 and TRBJ1-5): GAGVSQSPRYKVAKRGQDVALRCDPISGHVSLFWYQQALGQGPEFLTYFQNEAQLDKSGLPSDRFFAERPEGSVSTLKIQRTQQEDSAVYLCASSFTPLRDTHSNQPQHFGDGTRLSIL.

This clonotype was seen ten or more times. The CDR3 nucleotides read TGTGCCAGCAGTGAAGGAGGTGGGCGGTCCTACGAGCAGTACTTC. This translates into CASSEGGGRSYEQYF. The chain couples TRBV2 to TRBJ2-7; D gene ambiguous. Trimming pared 1 base from V and 1 base from J, leaving 11 bases between. In germline, CDR1 is SNHLY, CDR2 FYNNEI. The CDR3 covers 15 residues.

This clonotype has ten or more counts. V and J are TRBV7-9 and TRBJ1-1; D gene uncertain. Germline CDR1 is SEHNR and CDR2 is FQNEAQ (reference sequence). With 3 bases removed from V and 6 bases from J, the gap between germline ends came to 5 bases. The CDR3 is 11 residues long. Here the CDR3 reads CASSFHAEAFF. The CDR3 DNA follows: TGTGCCAGCAGCTTTCATGCTGAAGCTTTCTTT.